Listed below are T cell receptor beta chains from one sample, sequenced in a study of blood T cell repertoires in COVID-19. Repertoires were generated with immunoSEQ multiplex PCR, while TCRdb's copy carries only in-frame clones and drops some. The table records about 130,000 clones, around 83% of them present only once. What was sequenced was peripheral blood. The receptor set was obtained from a man in his forties or fifties with active or convalescent COVID-19. The CDR3 runs from the conserved cysteine through the conserved F or W. Fields, in order: CDR3 protein, CDR3 DNA, J gene, clone size, V gene, D gene. The D gene is left open where the match is weak. Not every row has a clone size; where given, it reads once, few, many or a size class.

CASSDHSGGTDTQYF,TGTGCCAGCAGTGACCACAGCGGGGGCACAGATACGCAGTATTTT,TRBJ2-3,once,TRBV6-4,TRBD2
CASSSFSLWEYTF,TGTGCCAGCAGTTCGTTCAGCCTTTGGGAGTACACCTTC,TRBJ1-2,once,TRBV28,NA
CASSLSGGAYNEQFF,TGTGCCAGCAGCTTAAGCGGGGGGGCCTACAATGAGCAGTTCTTC,TRBJ2-1,NA,TRBV5-4,TRBD2
CASSLSGTQPQHF,TGTGCCAGCAGTTTATCGGGTACACAGCCCCAGCATTTT,TRBJ1-5,NA,TRBV12-3/TRBV12-4,NA
CASSQQGRTNTGELFF,TGCGCCAGCAGCCAACAGGGAAGGACGAACACCGGGGAGCTGTTTTTT,TRBJ2-2,NA,TRBV5-1,NA
CASTDRVRGNTEAFF,TGTGCCAGCACCGATAGGGTCAGGGGTAACACTGAAGCTTTCTTT,TRBJ1-1,NA,TRBV6-5,NA
CASRSNGGLSYGYTF,TGTGCCAGCAGGTCCAACGGGGGGTTAAGCTATGGCTACACCTTC,TRBJ1-2,NA,TRBV5-6,NA
CASSDYDSRGTQYF,TGTGCCAGCAGTGACTATGACTCGCGCGGGACCCAGTACTTC,TRBJ2-5,NA,TRBV2,NA
CARSSNTPQGGNQPQHF,TGTGCCAGAAGCTCCAATACCCCACAGGGAGGCAATCAGCCCCAGCATTTT,TRBJ1-5,NA,TRBV5-3,NA
CASDRGGGETQYF,TGTGCCAGCGACAGAGGGGGGGGAGAGACCCAGTACTTC,TRBJ2-5,few,TRBV7-2,NA
CASSLGVRGTDTQYF,TGTGCCAGCAGCTTAGGAGTTCGGGGGACAGATACGCAGTATTTT,TRBJ2-3,once,TRBV11-3,NA
CASNPSRQGYEQYF,TGTGCCAGCAACCCCAGTCGACAGGGCTACGAGCAGTACTTC,TRBJ2-7,NA,TRBV6-5,TRBD1
CASSVGQGASNEKLFF,TGCGCCAGCAGCGTGGGACAGGGGGCTTCTAATGAAAAACTGTTTTTT,TRBJ1-4,once,TRBV5-1,TRBD1
CASSHFQGDSEAFF,TGTGCCAGCAGCCACTTCCAGGGGGACAGTGAAGCTTTCTTT,TRBJ1-1,NA,TRBV16,TRBD1
CASSLDRGQADTQYF,TGTGCCAGCAGCTTAGACAGGGGGCAGGCAGATACGCAGTATTTT,TRBJ2-3,NA,TRBV11-1,TRBD1
CASSFQQGNEQFF,TGTGCCAGCAGCTTTCAACAGGGGAATGAGCAGTTCTTC,TRBJ2-1,NA,TRBV11-3,TRBD1
CAIMREGTGPREQYF,TGTGCCATCATGAGGGAGGGGACAGGGCCCCGCGAGCAGTACTTC,TRBJ2-7,NA,TRBV10-3,TRBD1
CASSRTGSYGYTF,TGTGCCAGCAGTAGGACAGGGTCATATGGCTACACCTTC,TRBJ1-2,NA,TRBV6-5,TRBD1
CASSSVTGAGEAFF,TGTGCCAGCAGTTCCGTCACAGGGGCTGGAGAAGCTTTCTTT,TRBJ1-1,NA,TRBV6-2/TRBV6-3,TRBD1
CASSGYGNYNEQFF,TGTGCCAGCAGTGGCTACGGGAACTACAATGAGCAGTTCTTC,TRBJ2-1,few,TRBV28,NA
CASSLIGTAGPYEQYF,TGTGCCAGCAGCTTAATAGGGACAGCGGGCCCCTACGAGCAGTACTTC,TRBJ2-7,NA,TRBV7-2,NA
CASSVGRQGDEQFF,TGTGCCAGCAGCGTAGGGAGACAGGGGGATGAGCAGTTCTTC,TRBJ2-1,NA,TRBV9,TRBD1
CASSDVGDIDTEAFF,TGTGCCAGCAGTGACGTAGGGGACATCGACACTGAAGCTTTCTTT,TRBJ1-1,NA,TRBV6-4,NA
CASSLDRVGGYTF,TGTGCCAGCAGCTTAGACAGGGTGGGTGGCTACACCTTC,TRBJ1-2,NA,TRBV6-5,TRBD1
CASRAASYEQYF,TGTGCCAGCAGGGCCGCATCTTACGAGCAGTACTTC,TRBJ2-7,NA,TRBV2,NA
CSARGAFEQYF,TGCAGTGCTAGAGGGGCGTTCGAGCAGTACTTC,TRBJ2-7,NA,TRBV20-1,NA
CASSSPSGGATGELFF,TGTGCCAGCAGCTCCCCTAGCGGGGGGGCGACCGGGGAGCTGTTTTTT,TRBJ2-2,NA,TRBV11-2,TRBD2
CASSPIMGQGAYEQYF,TGTGCCAGCAGCCCTATAATGGGACAGGGGGCCTACGAGCAGTACTTC,TRBJ2-7,NA,TRBV4-2,TRBD1
CASSIIGQGLGNYGYTF,TGTGCCAGTAGTATTATCGGACAGGGTCTGGGAAACTATGGCTACACCTTC,TRBJ1-2,NA,TRBV19,TRBD1
CASSYRRGATDTQYF,TGTGCCAGCAGTTACAGGCGGGGGGCCACAGATACGCAGTATTTT,TRBJ2-3,NA,TRBV6-5,TRBD2
CASSLDGTGGHEQYF,TGTGCCAGCAGCTTGGACGGGACAGGGGGCCACGAGCAGTACTTC,TRBJ2-7,NA,TRBV5-4,TRBD1
CASREGQGKSPLHF,TGTGCCAGCAGGGAGGGACAGGGAAAATCACCCCTCCACTTT,TRBJ1-6,NA,TRBV2,TRBD1
CASSLGQGASGYTF,TGTGCCAGCAGCTTAGGGCAGGGGGCGAGTGGCTACACCTTC,TRBJ1-2,NA,TRBV7-9,TRBD1
CASSQGVSGSYEQYF,TGTGCCAGCAGCCAAGGGGTGAGCGGCTCCTACGAGCAGTACTTC,TRBJ2-7,once,TRBV3-1/TRBV3-2,NA
CASSPAGGNEQFF,TGTGCCAGCAGCCCCGCCGGGGGGAATGAGCAGTTCTTC,TRBJ2-1,NA,TRBV7-3,TRBD2
CASSFRRLEQYF,TGTGCCAGCAGTTTTAGAAGACTGGAGCAGTACTTC,TRBJ2-7,NA,TRBV12-3/TRBV12-4,NA
CASSQSPGVKTQYF,TGTGCCAGCAGCCAAAGTCCAGGGGTAAAGACCCAGTACTTC,TRBJ2-5,NA,TRBV3-1/TRBV3-2,NA
CASTAPGLQPQHF,TGTGCCAGCACCGCCCCGGGTCTTCAGCCCCAGCATTTT,TRBJ1-5,NA,TRBV28,NA
CASRDPGGYTGELFF,TGTGCCAGTCGGGACCCAGGGGGCTACACCGGGGAGCTGTTTTTT,TRBJ2-2,few,TRBV19,TRBD1
CASKGGDDQPQHF,TGTGCCAGCAAAGGTGGAGACGATCAGCCCCAGCATTTT,TRBJ1-5,NA,TRBV21-1,NA
CASSRQGATEAFF,TGTGCCAGCAGTAGACAGGGGGCCACTGAAGCTTTCTTT,TRBJ1-1,NA,TRBV25-1,TRBD1